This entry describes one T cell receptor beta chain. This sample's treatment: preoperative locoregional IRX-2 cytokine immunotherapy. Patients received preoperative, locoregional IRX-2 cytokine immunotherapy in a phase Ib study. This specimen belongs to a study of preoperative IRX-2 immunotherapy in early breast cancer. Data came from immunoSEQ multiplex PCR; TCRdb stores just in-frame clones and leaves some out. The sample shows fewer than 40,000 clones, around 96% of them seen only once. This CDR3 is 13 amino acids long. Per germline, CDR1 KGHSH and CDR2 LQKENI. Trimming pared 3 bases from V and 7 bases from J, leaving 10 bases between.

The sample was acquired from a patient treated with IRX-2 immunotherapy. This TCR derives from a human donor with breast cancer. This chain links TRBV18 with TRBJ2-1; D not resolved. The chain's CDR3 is CASSPGVGNEQFF. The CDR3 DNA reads TGTGCCAGCTCACCTGGGGTTGGGAATGAGCAGTTCTTC.